The present TCR beta chain was sequenced within a study of shared clonotypes between healthy human individuals (TCRdb year 2020). Regarding the study in general: Three men and a couple of women, aged 18 to 49 years, made up the cohort. For each donor, CD4 naive and CD4 memory were each given three plates, CD8 naive was given two plates, and CD8 memory was given one plate. The study deeply sequenced blood TCR repertoires of about 5 healthy adults to estimate repertoire size and the extent of clonotype sharing between individuals. Different laboratories and diverse techniques were used to prepare libraries and sequence TCR repertoires, to increase sequencing depth and limit assay-specific biases. Per donor, leukapheresis produced somewhere between about 0.9 and 9.5 billion PBMCs.

A remark on this clone: Its recognized antigen is unknown. One base away there is no much larger clone; base qualities are not given.

The CDR3, from cysteine to phenylalanine, totals 14 residues. Here the CDR3 DNA is all that survives: 42 bases in frame from base 1. Sequences KGHSH (CDR1) and LQKENI (CDR2) are obtained from the germline V gene. V was cut back by 6 bases and J by 5 bases, leaving a gap of 13 bases between them. Overall study results and their limits: Only blood was sampled, and tissue TCR repertoires likely differ from those in blood. Pairwise subsampling led to the expectation that sequencing depth would affect the degree of clonotype sharing among donors. Roughly 5% of naive CD4, 3.5% of naive CD8, about 2.1% of memory CD4, and about 0.4% of memory CD8 clonotypes were shared across several donors. Larger estimated clonotype richness was generally found for naive subsets than for memory subsets. Because the study included a small number of donors, the genetic and exposure-history diversity represented was limited. Even with the large sequencing depth, rarefaction of the sorted-subset datasets indicated that sequencing was incomplete. Compared with non-shared clonotypes, the clonotypes found in all four sorted-subset donors had higher generation probabilities.

TCR CDR3 regions were amplified from genomic DNA by multiplex PCR using the deep immunoSEQ assay. For each cell subset, the extracted genomic DNA was distributed evenly across all wells of several immunoSEQ 96-well plates, and each plate served as one replicate. For sorted subsets, each replicate PCR was loaded with 200 ng genomic DNA, equivalent to 30,000 or so T cell genomes. Purified libraries were measured with a Qubit 3.0 fluorometer, size-checked on a Bioanalyzer 2100, and measured again with the KAPA Library Quantification kit. Each immunoSEQ 96-well plate was sequenced on its own single-read 150-cycle Illumina NextSeq 550 flow cell. On the authors' methods: The immunoSEQ output contained only junctional sequences without quality scores, so filtering could not match that applied to full-length reads. To assign V/J genes and CDR3, sequences were annotated using PyIR, a Python wrapper for IgBLAST v1.9, with IMGT germline references. Any read was removed if the V/J assignment was weak (E-value above 1e-6), the CDR3 was missing, or the read contained stop codons, out-of-frame junctions, or ambiguous translated residues. V3J clonotypes were defined by identical inferred V gene, J gene, and CDR3 amino acid sequence. To compute the percentage overlap between repertoires, the number of shared unique clonotypes was divided by the size of the smaller repertoire. Richness of each repertoire was evaluated using RTK rarefaction, the Chao1 estimator, and Recon v2.1 estimates of unobserved clonotypes. For all TCRbeta clonotypes obtained by the gDNA method from a handful of donors, generation probabilities were computed with OLGA. In TCRdb, the immuneACCESS table is reduced to in-frame sequences with V and J assigned. These tables do not hold every clone; where another copy was compared, an unresolved V gene accounts for under half, and the others remain unexplained. The DNA was the basis for D and trimming; V, J and clone size are from that table. Across this sample there are a few hundred thousand clones, with around 97% seen only once. 0.057% of the sample rests with the top ten.

The donors were healthy, HIV-negative adults who had no recently reported acute infections or vaccinations. Only Caucasian adults living in Nashville, Tennessee, USA were represented among the donors. CD4+ T cells were enriched through magnetic negative selection, after which naive cells were positively selected on CD45RA and the remaining negative fraction served as the memory subset. Blood was obtained by leukapheresis, after which PBMCs were separated by Ficoll-Histopaque density gradient centrifugation and cryopreserved in liquid nitrogen vapor phase. Analytical flow cytometry was used to check the purity and quantity of every magnetically sorted T cell population. Each sorted fraction had its genomic DNA isolated and then quantified by UV absorbance on a Nanodrop 2000c.

Recombination linked TRBV18 to TRBJ2-2; a tentative D match to TRBD1 spans 6 bases. Sequencing was performed on naive CD4+ T cells sorted from blood. Taken with the paper, the label for cell subset or site translates to: CD45RA+ positively selected. The source of this sequence is a woman in her 30s in good health. The sequence in DNA is TGTGCCAGCTCCCAAGACAGGATGACCGGGGAGCTGTTTTTT. Translated, this gives CASSQDRMTGELFF.